This is a list of T cell receptor beta chains from one sample in a study of T cell responses to AZD1222 COVID-19 vaccine. Method: immunoSEQ multiplex PCR; TCRdb's copy keeps in-frame clones and lacks some. The sample yields just under 80,000 clones, 92% seen once. The sample consisted of peripheral blood, taken 28 days after the second AZD1222 dose. The receptors shown here come from an adult who received the AZD1222 COVID-19 vaccine. CDR3s include the opening cysteine and the closing phenylalanine or tryptophan. D genes are given only for firm matches. Only some rows state a clone size, as once, few, many or a class for expanded clones.

J | size | V | D | CDR3 | DNA
TRBJ2-1 | . | TRBV6-2/TRBV6-3 | TRBD2 | CASSYGGRAGDEQFF | TGTGCCAGCAGTTATGGCGGGAGGGCGGGGGATGAGCAGTTCTTC
TRBJ2-2 | . | TRBV11-3 | TRBD1 | CASKKRDSDTGELFF | TGTGCCAGCAAAAAGAGGGACAGTGACACCGGGGAGCTGTTTTTT
TRBJ1-3 | . | TRBV10-3 | . | CAISERPSSGNTIYF | TGTGCCATCAGTGAGCGGCCCTCCTCTGGAAACACCATATATTTT
TRBJ1-6 | . | TRBV19 | . | CASNTRPGRNNSPLHF | TGTGCCAGTAATACCCGACCGGGACGGAATAATTCACCCCTCCACTTT
TRBJ2-7 | . | TRBV25-1 | . | CASSENDEQYF | TGTGCCAGCAGTGAAAATGACGAGCAGTACTTC
TRBJ2-2 | . | TRBV7-3 | TRBD1 | CASSPEGRQGGELFF | TGTGCCAGCAGCCCCGAGGGGAGACAGGGCGGGGAGCTGTTTTTT
TRBJ2-7 | . | TRBV5-5 | . | CASGPIHRGHYEQYF | TGTGCCAGCGGACCAATACACCGGGGCCACTACGAGCAGTACTTC
TRBJ1-2 | . | TRBV11-2 | . | CAIQRWRLYGYTF | TGTGCCATCCAGCGCTGGAGGCTCTATGGCTACACCTTC
TRBJ2-1 | . | TRBV11-1 | . | CASSLAGNRNEQFF | TGTGCCAGCAGCTTAGCGGGGAACCGAAATGAGCAGTTCTTC
TRBJ1-1 | . | TRBV5-6 | . | CASRPSGNTEAFF | TGTGCCAGCAGACCCTCAGGGAACACTGAAGCTTTCTTT
TRBJ1-4 | . | TRBV15 | . | CATSRYRAVSEKLFF | TGTGCCACCAGCAGATACAGGGCGGTTAGTGAAAAACTGTTTTTT
TRBJ1-1 | . | TRBV7-9 | . | CASSHPGGGTEAFF | TGTGCCAGCAGCCACCCGGGAGGAGGCACTGAAGCTTTCTTT
TRBJ2-2 | . | TRBV10-3 | TRBD2 | CAISEPGGKGSGELFF | TGTGCCATCAGTGAGCCCGGGGGGAAGGGATCCGGGGAGCTGTTTTTT
TRBJ2-1 | . | TRBV3-1/TRBV3-2 | . | CASSLQLTRPYNEQFF | TGTGCCAGCAGCCTCCAATTGACGAGACCCTACAATGAGCAGTTCTTC
TRBJ1-5 | few | TRBV15 | . | CATSSRYSNQPQHF | TGTGCCACCAGCTCCAGGTATAGCAATCAGCCCCAGCATTTT
TRBJ1-1 | . | TRBV7-9 | TRBD1 | CASSGTGGGYTEAFF | TGTGCCAGCAGCGGGACAGGTGGAGGGTACACTGAAGCTTTCTTT
TRBJ1-1 | . | TRBV19 | . | CASNTLKGTEAFF | TGTGCCAGTAATACCCTTAAGGGTACTGAAGCTTTCTTT
TRBJ2-1 | . | TRBV10-1 | . | CASSEIGSGNNEQFF | TGCGCCAGCAGTGAGATAGGTAGCGGCAACAATGAGCAGTTCTTC
TRBJ2-5 | . | TRBV24-1 | . | CATSDRTSKGETQYF | TGTGCCACCAGTGATAGGACCTCGAAGGGGGAGACCCAGTACTTC
TRBJ1-5 | . | TRBV27 | TRBD1 | CASTMTGGAGNQPQHF | TGTGCCAGCACCATGACAGGGGGCGCGGGCAATCAGCCCCAGCATTTT
TRBJ1-2 | . | TRBV19 | TRBD1 | CATLTGGNYGYTF | TGTGCCACCCTGACAGGGGGCAACTATGGCTACACCTTC
TRBJ2-3 | . | TRBV9 | TRBD2 | CASSSAGGGTDTQYF | TGTGCCAGCAGCTCAGCGGGAGGAGGCACAGATACGCAGTATTTT
TRBJ1-1 | . | TRBV14 | TRBD1 | CASSRNRGRTEAFF | TGTGCCAGCAGCCGTAACAGGGGGCGGACTGAAGCTTTCTTT
TRBJ1-5 | . | TRBV3-1/TRBV3-2 | . | CASSQGGGNQPQHF | TGTGCCAGCAGCCAAGGGGGGGGGAATCAGCCCCAGCATTTT
TRBJ1-6 | few | TRBV7-3 | . | CASSSGAGGSPLHF | TGTGCCAGCAGCTCAGGGGCCGGGGGTTCACCCCTCCACTTT
TRBJ1-5 | . | TRBV7-6 | . | CASSPSVLNQPQHF | TGTGCCAGCAGCCCTTCGGTCCTTAATCAGCCCCAGCATTTT
TRBJ1-5 | . | TRBV15 | . | CATSRGEQPQHF | TGTGCCACCAGCAGAGGAGAACAGCCCCAGCATTTT
TRBJ1-2 | . | TRBV6-5 | . | CASRAPHYGYTF | TGTGCCAGCAGGGCACCCCACTATGGCTACACCTTC
TRBJ2-7 | once | TRBV2 | . | CASKVGYEQYF | TGTGCCAGCAAGGTTGGCTACGAGCAGTACTTC